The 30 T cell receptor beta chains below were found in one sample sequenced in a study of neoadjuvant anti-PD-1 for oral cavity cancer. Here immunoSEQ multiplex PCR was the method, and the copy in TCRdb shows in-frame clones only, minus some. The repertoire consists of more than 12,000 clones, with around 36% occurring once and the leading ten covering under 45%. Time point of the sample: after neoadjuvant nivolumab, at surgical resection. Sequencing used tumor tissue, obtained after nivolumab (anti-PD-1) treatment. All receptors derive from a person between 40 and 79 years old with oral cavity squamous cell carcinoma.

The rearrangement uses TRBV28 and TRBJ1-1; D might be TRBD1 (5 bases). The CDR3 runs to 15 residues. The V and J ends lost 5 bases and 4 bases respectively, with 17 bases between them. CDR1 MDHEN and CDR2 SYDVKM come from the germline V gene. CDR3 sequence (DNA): TGTGCCAGCAGTACCGGGGGAGGGGACGGCACTGAAGCTTTCTTT. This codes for CASSTGGGDGTEAFF.

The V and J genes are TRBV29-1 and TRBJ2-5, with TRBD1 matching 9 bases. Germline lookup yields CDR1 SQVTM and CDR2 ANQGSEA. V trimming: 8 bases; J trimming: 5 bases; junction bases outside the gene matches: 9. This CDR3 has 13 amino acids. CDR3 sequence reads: CSTYRGRGETQYF. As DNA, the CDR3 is TGCAGCACATACAGGGGGCGCGGGGAGACCCAGTACTTC.

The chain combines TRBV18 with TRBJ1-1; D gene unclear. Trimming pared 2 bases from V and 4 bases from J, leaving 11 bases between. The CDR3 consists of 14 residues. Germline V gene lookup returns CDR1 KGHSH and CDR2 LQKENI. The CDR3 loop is CASSPTQVGTEAFF. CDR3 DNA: TGTGCCAGCTCACCAACCCAGGTCGGCACTGAAGCTTTCTTT.

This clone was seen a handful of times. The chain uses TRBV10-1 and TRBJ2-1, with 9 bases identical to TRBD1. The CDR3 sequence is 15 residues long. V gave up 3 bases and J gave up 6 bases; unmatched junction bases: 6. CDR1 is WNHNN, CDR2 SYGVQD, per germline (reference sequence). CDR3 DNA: TGCGCCAGCAGTGAAGACAGGGGGGGTGGCAATGAGCAGTTCTTC. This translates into CASSEDRGGGNEQFF.

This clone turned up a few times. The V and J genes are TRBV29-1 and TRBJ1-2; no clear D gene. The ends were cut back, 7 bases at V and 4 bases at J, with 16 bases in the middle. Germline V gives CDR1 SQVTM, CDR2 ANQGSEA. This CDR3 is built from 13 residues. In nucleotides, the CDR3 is TGCAGCGCGCCCCATCCGGGGAGCTATGGCTACACCTTC. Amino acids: CSAPHPGSYGYTF.

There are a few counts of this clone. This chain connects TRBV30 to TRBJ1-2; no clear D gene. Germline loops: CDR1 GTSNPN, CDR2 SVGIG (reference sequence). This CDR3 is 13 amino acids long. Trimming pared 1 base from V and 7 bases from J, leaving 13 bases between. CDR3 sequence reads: CAWSAGNYFGYTF. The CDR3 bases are TGTGCCTGGAGTGCCGGGAATTATTTTGGCTACACCTTC.

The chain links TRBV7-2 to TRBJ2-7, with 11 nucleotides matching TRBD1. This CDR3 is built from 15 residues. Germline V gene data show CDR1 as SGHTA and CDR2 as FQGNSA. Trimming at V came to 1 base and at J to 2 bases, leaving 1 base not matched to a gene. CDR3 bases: TGTGCCAGCAGCTTAGAGGGACAGGGGGCCTACGAGCAGTACTTC. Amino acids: CASSLEGQGAYEQYF.

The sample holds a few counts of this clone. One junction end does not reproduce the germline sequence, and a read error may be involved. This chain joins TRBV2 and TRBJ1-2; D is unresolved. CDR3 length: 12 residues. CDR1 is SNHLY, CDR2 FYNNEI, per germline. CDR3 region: CAISLRNYGYTF. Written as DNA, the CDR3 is TGTGCCATCAGTCTTAGAAACTATGGCTACACCTTC.

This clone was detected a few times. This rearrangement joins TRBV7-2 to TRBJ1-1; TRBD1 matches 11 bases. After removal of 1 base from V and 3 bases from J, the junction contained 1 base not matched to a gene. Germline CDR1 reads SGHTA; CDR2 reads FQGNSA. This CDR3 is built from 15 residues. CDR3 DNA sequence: TGTGCCAGCAGCTTAGTGGGACAGGGGGACACTGAAGCTTTCTTT. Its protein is CASSLVGQGDTEAFF. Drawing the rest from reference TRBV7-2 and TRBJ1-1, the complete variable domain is GAGVSQSPSNKVTEKGKDVELRCDPISGHTALYWYRQSLGQGLEFLIYFQGNSAPDKSGLPSDRFSAERTGGSVSTLTIQRTQQEDSAVYLCASSLVGQGDTEAFFGQGTRLTVV.

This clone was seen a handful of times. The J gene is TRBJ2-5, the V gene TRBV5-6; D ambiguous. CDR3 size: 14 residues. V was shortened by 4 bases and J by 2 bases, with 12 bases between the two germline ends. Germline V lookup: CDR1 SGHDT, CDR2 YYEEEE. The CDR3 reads CASSPFSLQETQYF. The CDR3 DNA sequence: TGTGCCAGCAGCCCCTTCAGTCTTCAAGAGACCCAGTACTTC.

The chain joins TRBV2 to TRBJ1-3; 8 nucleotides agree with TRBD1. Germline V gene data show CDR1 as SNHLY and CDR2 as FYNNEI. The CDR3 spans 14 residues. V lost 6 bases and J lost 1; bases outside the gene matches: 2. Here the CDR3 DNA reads TGTGCCAGCAGGACAGGGGAGTCTGGAAACACCATATATTTT. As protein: CASRTGESGNTIYF.

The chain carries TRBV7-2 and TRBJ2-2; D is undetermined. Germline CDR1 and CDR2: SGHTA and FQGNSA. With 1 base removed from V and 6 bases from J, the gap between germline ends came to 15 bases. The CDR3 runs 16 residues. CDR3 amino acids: CASSLVIGLASGELFF. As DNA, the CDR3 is TGTGCCAGCAGCTTAGTAATAGGGTTAGCCTCCGGGGAGCTGTTTTTT.

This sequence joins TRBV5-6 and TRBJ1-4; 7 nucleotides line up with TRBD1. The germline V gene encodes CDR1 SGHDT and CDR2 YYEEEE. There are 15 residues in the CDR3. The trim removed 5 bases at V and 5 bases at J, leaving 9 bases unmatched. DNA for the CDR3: TGTGCCAGCAGTCGGGACAGAAGAGGGAATGAAAAACTGTTTTTT. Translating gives CASSRDRRGNEKLFF.

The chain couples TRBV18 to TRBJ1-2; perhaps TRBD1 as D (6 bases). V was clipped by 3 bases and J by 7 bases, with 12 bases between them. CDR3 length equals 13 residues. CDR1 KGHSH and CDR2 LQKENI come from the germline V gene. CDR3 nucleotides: TGTGCCAGCTCACCCGACAGGTCTGGTGGCTACACCTTC. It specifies CASSPDRSGGYTF.

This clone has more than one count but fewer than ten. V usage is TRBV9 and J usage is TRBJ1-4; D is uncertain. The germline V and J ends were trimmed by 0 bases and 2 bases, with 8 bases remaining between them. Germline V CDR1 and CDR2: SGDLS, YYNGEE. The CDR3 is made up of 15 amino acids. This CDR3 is CASSVGRATNEKLFF. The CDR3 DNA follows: TGTGCCAGCAGCGTAGGGAGAGCGACTAATGAAAAACTGTTTTTT.

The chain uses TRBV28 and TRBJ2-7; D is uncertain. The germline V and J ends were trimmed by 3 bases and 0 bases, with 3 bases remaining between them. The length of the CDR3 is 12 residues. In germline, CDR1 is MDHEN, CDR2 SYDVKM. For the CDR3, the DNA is TGTGCCAGCAGTTTCTCCTCCTACGAGCAGTACTTC. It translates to CASSFSSYEQYF.

CDR3 bases: TGTGCCAGCAGCTTAGCCCCCCAGGGAGCTAACTATGGCTACACCTTC. Translating it yields CASSLAPQGANYGYTF. This rearrangement joins TRBV7-2 to TRBJ1-2; maybe TRBD1 (5 bases). CDR1 is SGHTA and CDR2 is FQGNSA in the germline V gene. The CDR3 length is 16 residues. Trimming took off 0 bases at V and 0 bases at J, with 11 bases between the two ends.

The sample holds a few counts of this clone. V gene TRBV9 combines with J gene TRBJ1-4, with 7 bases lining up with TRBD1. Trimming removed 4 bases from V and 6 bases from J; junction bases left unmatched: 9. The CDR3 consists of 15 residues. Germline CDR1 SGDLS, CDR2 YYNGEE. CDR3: CASSFRQGGDEKLFF. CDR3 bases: TGTGCCAGCAGCTTTCGACAGGGCGGAGATGAAAAACTGTTTTTT.

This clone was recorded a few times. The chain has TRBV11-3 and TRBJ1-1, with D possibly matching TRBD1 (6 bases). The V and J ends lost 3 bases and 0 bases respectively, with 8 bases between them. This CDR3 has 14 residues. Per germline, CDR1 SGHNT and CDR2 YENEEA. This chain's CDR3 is CASSLGAVNTEAFF. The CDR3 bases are TGTGCCAGCAGCTTGGGGGCGGTGAACACTGAAGCTTTCTTT. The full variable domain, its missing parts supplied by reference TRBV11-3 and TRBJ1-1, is EAGVVQSPRYKIIEKKQPVAFWCNPISGHNTLYWYLQNLGQGPELLIRYENEEAVDDSQLPKDRFSAERLKGVDSTLKIQPAELGDSAVYLCASSLGAVNTEAFFGQGTRLTVV.

For the CDR3, the DNA is TGTGCCAGCAGCCGACCTAATCAGCCCCAGCATTTT. Residues: CASSRPNQPQHF. The genes are TRBV5-6 and TRBJ1-5; D remains ambiguous. V was shortened by 4 bases and J by 4 bases, with 6 bases between the two germline ends. CDR1 SGHDT and CDR2 YYEEEE come from the germline V gene. The CDR3 has 12 amino acids.

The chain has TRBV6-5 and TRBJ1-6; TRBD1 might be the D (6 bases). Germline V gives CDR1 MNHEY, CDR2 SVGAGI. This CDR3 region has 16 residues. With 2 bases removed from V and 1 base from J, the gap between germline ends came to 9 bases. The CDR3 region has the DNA TGTGCCAGCAGTTACGGTAGGGGGTCCTATAATTCACCCCTCCACTTT. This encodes CASSYGRGSYNSPLHF.

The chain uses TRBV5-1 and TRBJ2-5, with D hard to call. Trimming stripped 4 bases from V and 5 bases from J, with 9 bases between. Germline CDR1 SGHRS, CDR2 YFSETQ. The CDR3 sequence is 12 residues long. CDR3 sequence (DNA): TGCGCCAGCAGCCAAGAGGAGGAGACCCAGTACTTC. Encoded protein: CASSQEEETQYF.

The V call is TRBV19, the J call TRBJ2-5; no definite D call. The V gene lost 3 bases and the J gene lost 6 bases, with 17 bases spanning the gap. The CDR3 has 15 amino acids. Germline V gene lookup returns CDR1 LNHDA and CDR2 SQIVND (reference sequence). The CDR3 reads CASSIRIPAGQTQYF. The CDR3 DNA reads TGTGCCAGTAGTATCAGGATCCCCGCAGGACAGACCCAGTACTTC.

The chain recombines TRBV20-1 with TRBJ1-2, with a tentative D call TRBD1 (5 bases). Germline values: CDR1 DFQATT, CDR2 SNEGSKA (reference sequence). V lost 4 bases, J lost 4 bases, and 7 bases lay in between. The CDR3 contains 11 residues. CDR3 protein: CSATGSYGYTF. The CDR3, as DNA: TGCAGTGCTACAGGGTCCTATGGCTACACCTTC.

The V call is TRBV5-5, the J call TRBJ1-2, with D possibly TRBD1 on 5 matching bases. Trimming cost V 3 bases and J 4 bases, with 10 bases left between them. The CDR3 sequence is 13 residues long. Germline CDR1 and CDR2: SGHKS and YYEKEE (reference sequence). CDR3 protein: CASSSQVGYGYTF. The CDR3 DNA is TGTGCCAGCAGCTCACAGGTGGGCTATGGCTACACCTTC.

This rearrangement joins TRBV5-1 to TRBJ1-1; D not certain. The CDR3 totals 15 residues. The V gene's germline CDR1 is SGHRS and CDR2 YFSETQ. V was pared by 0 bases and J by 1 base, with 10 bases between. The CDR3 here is CASSLVLGENTEAFF. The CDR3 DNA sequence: TGCGCCAGCAGCTTGGTCTTGGGAGAGAACACTGAAGCTTTCTTT.

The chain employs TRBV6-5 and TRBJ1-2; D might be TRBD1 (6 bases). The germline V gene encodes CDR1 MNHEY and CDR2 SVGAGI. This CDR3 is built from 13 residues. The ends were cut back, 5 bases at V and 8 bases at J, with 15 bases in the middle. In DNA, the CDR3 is TGTGCCAGCAGTGACTTGACAGGTGGAGGCTACACCTTC. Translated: CASSDLTGGGYTF.

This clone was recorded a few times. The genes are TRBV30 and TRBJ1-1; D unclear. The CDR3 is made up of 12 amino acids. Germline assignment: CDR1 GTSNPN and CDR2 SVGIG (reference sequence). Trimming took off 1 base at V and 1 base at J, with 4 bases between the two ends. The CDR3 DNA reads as TGTGCCTGGAGTGGGGGGAACACTGAAGCTTTCTTT. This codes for CAWSGGNTEAFF.

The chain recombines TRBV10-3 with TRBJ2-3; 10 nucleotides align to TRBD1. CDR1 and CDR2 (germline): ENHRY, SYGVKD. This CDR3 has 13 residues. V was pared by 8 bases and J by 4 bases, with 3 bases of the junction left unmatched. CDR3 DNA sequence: TGTGCCATCCTGGGACAGGGGTCAGATACGCAGTATTTT. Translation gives CAILGQGSDTQYF.

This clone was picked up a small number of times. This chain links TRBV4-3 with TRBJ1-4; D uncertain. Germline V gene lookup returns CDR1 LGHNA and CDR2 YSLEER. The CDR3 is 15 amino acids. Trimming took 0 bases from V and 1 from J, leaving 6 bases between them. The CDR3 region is CASSQDYLTNEKLFF. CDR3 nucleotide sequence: TGCGCCAGCAGCCAAGACTACCTAACTAATGAAAAACTGTTTTTT.